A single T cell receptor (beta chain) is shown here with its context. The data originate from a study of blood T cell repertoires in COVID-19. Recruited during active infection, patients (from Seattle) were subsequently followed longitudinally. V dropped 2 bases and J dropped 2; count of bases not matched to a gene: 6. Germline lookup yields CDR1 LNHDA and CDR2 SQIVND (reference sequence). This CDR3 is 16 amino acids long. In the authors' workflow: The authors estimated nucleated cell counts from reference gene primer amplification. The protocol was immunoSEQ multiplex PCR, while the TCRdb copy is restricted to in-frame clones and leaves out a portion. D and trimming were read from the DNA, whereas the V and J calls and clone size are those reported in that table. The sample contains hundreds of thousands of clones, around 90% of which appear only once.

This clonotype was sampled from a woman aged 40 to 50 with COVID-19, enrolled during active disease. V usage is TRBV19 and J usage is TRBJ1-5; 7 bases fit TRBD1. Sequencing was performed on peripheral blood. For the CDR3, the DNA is TGTGCCAGTAGTATAAAGGGACAGTTCGGCAATCAGCCCCAGCATTTT. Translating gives CASSIKGQFGNQPQHF.